The 27 T cell receptor beta chains reported below all come from one sample, sequenced in a study of T cells in women clearing cervical HPV infection. This table comes from immunoSEQ multiplex PCR, and its TCRdb copy is limited to in-frame clones, with some not included. This sample's clone table lists approximately 39,000 clones. The sequencing sample was made of blood buffy coat. Receptors were obtained from a woman between 18 and 75 years old with a cervical HPV16 infection that either progressed to CIN3+ or cleared (not recorded which).

On this clone itself: One end of the junction does not line up with germline, which may come from a read error. The CDR3 is cut off 3 residues early in the read; its end comes from the germline J gene. The gene calls are TRBV4-2 and TRBJ2-7; D might be TRBD2 (5 bases). The CDR3 runs to 14 residues. In germline, CDR1 is LGHNA, CDR2 YNFKEQ. The CDR3 loop reads CASSPHAGNYEQYF. The DNA read from the CDR3 is TGCGCCAGCAGCCCACATGCGGGCAACTACGAG.

With respect to this clone: The read stops 3 residues short of the end of the CDR3; the missing end is completed from the germline J gene. The chain couples TRBV20-1 to TRBJ1-1; D is possibly TRBD1 (6 bases). The germline gives CDR1 DFQATT, CDR2 SNEGSKA (reference sequence). V dropped 3 bases and J dropped 4 bases, with 21 bases sitting between them. The CDR3 spans 16 residues. The CDR3 loop reads CSARRSGAVRGTEAFF. The CDR3 DNA, read in part, is TGCAGTGCTAGGAGATCAGGGGCGGTTCGCGGCACTGAA.

A word on this clone: The read finishes 3 residues shy of the CDR3 end, and the germline J gene is used to complete it. The J gene is TRBJ2-5, the V gene TRBV24-1; TRBD1 aligns across 7 bases. CDR3 size: 18 residues. Germline-derived CDR1 and CDR2 are KGHDR and SFDVKD. Trimming removed 5 bases from V and 3 bases from J; junction bases left unmatched: 17. CDR3 sequence reads: CATSVLNPGTAKKETQYF. CDR3 DNA (partial): TGTGCCACCAGTGTCTTGAACCCCGGGACAGCGAAGAAAGAGACC.

A remark on this clone: The CDR3 end is not reached by the read, which stops 3 residues before it; the germline J gene fills it in. V and J are TRBV18 and TRBJ2-1; maybe TRBD2 (5 bases). CDR1 and CDR2 from the germline V gene are KGHSH and LQKENI. The CDR3 extends over 16 amino acids. With 5 bases removed from V and 9 bases from J, the gap between germline ends came to 23 bases. The DNA read from the CDR3 is TGTGCCAGCTCAGCGCTGGACTCACCCTTTTGGGGTGAG. This encodes CASSALDSPFWGE. Given in full, the CDR3 is CASSALDSPFWGEQFF.

CDR3 DNA (partial): TGTGCCAGCAGCTTAGCGCAGGGGATGGATACG. Translating gives CASSLAQGMDT. The whole CDR3 is CASSLAQGMDTQYF. The V and J genes are TRBV7-2 and TRBJ2-3; tentatively, D is TRBD1 (6 bases). The read halts 3 residues ahead of the CDR3 end, with the missing end drawn from the germline J gene. The V and J ends lost 0 bases and 6 bases respectively, with 10 bases between them. There are 14 residues in the CDR3. Germline V gene lookup returns CDR1 SGHTA and CDR2 FQGNSA. The full variable domain, with the rest looked up from reference TRBV7-2 and TRBJ2-3, is GAGVSQSPSNKVTEKGKDVELRCDPISGHTALYWYRQSLGQGLEFLIYFQGNSAPDKSGLPSDRFSAERTGGSVSTLTIQRTQQEDSAVYLCASSLAQGMDTQYFGPGTRLTVL.

Concerning this clone itself: The CDR3 end is not reached by the read, which stops 3 residues before it; the germline J gene fills it in. The chain employs TRBV6-9 and TRBJ1-2, with 8 nucleotides matching TRBD1. Germline CDR1 is MNHGY and CDR2 is SVAAGI. J gave up 3 bases and V 5 bases, and 11 bases lay outside the gene matches. This CDR3 has 16 residues. The sequenced CDR3 bases are TGTGCCAGCAGTCAGACAGGGGCCCAAGGTTACTATGGC. Translation gives CASSQTGAQGYYG. In full, the CDR3 is CASSQTGAQGYYGYTF.

Worth noting for this clone: The CDR3 is cut off 3 residues early in the read; its end comes from the germline J gene. The V gene is TRBV2, the J gene TRBJ2-7; no firm D call. Trimming removed 0 bases from V and 2 bases from J, with 8 bases in between. Germline V lookup: CDR1 SNHLY, CDR2 FYNNEI. CDR3 length: 14 amino acids. The CDR3 sequence is CASSEAGRTYEQYF. Partial CDR3 DNA: TGTGCCAGCAGTGAAGCGGGCAGAACCTACGAG.

Worth noting for this clone: The CDR3 goes on 3 residues after the read ends, and that part is filled in from the germline J gene. This rearrangement joins TRBV2 to TRBJ1-4; D is perhaps TRBD1 (5 bases). The CDR3 is made up of 13 amino acids. V was cut by 7 bases and J by 6 bases, with 12 bases left in between. Germline lookup yields CDR1 SNHLY and CDR2 FYNNEI. The part of the CDR3 DNA that was read is TGTGCCAGCAAGATCAGGGTAGATGAAAAA. Protein sequence: CASKIRVDEK. The whole CDR3 protein reads CASKIRVDEKLFF.

A word on this clone: One junction end disagrees with the germline gene, perhaps due to a read error. The read ends 3 residues before the CDR3 terminus; that terminus is restored from the germline J gene. The chain uses TRBV18 and TRBJ1-6, with D perhaps matching TRBD1 (6 bases). The CDR3 contains 16 residues. Germline V gene sequence: CDR1 KGHSH, CDR2 LQKENI. The CDR3: CASAPSPDDRRAPLHF. The covered CDR3 bases are TGTGCCAGCGCACCATCCCCAGACGACAGGCGCGCACCC.

On this clone itself: The sequence runs out 3 residues before the end of the CDR3; the remainder is reconstructed from the germline J gene. This chain uses TRBV20-1 with TRBJ2-6; 7 bases are a match to TRBD1. Per germline, CDR1 DFQATT and CDR2 SNEGSKA (reference sequence). J gave up 0 bases and V 6 bases, and 14 bases lay outside the gene matches. CDR3 length: 18 residues. The sequenced CDR3 bases are TGCAGTGCAAGCAGTCTGGGACAGCTCAACTCTGGGGCCAACGTC. The encoded protein is CSASSLGQLNSGANV. Given in full, the CDR3 is CSASSLGQLNSGANVLTF.

As concerns this clone: Coverage ceases 3 residues before the CDR3 finishes, and the germline J gene fills in the end. The gene calls are TRBV5-1 and TRBJ2-1; 10 nucleotides agree with TRBD2. Looked up from germline, CDR1 is SGHRS and CDR2 is YFSETQ. V dropped 4 bases and J dropped 3; count of bases not matched to a gene: 7. The CDR3 covers 16 residues. Incomplete CDR3 DNA: TGCGCCAGCAGCAGGGGGTCTAGCGGGAGCTACAATGAG. It yields the protein CASSRGSSGSYNE. The entire CDR3 reads CASSRGSSGSYNEQFF.

This CDR3 reads CASSLWGENTGELFF. Partial CDR3 DNA: TGCGCCAGCAGCTTATGGGGGGAGAACACCGGGGAG. The gene calls are TRBV5-1 and TRBJ2-2, with D possibly TRBD2 on 6 matching bases. The read gets to within 3 residues of the CDR3 end, and the germline J gene fills in the rest. The CDR3 covers 15 residues. Trimming pared 2 bases from V and 1 base from J, leaving 9 bases between. The germline V gene encodes CDR1 SGHRS and CDR2 YFSETQ.

Concerning this clone itself: The read ends 3 residues early relative to the CDR3; the germline J gene fills the gap. V and J are TRBV20-1 and TRBJ2-5; TRBD2 aligns across 7 bases. In germline, CDR1 is DFQATT, CDR2 SNEGSKA (reference sequence). The CDR3 sequence is 15 residues long. After removal of 3 bases from V and 5 bases from J, the junction contained 12 bases not matched to a gene. CDR3 DNA, as far as it was read: TGCAGTGCTAGGAATCTAGCGGAAGCTCAGGAGACC. Translated: CSARNLAEAQET. The entire CDR3 is CSARNLAEAQETQYF.

In regard to this clone: From the germline J gene comes the end of the CDR3, since the read stops 3 residues before it. The chain recombines TRBV7-6 with TRBJ2-3; the match to TRBD2 covers 10 bases. CDR1 is SGHVS, CDR2 FNYEAQ, per germline. V dropped 4 bases and J dropped 4; count of bases not matched to a gene: 5. CDR3 length: 15 amino acids. CDR3 DNA, as far as it was read: TGTGCCAGCAGCTCGCTAGCGGGGGCCTCAGATACG. Translating gives CASSSLAGASDT. In full, the CDR3 reads CASSSLAGASDTQYF.

A word on this clone: The CDR3 is cut off 3 residues early in the read; its end comes from the germline J gene. The rearrangement joins TRBV19 to TRBJ1-4; tentative D call: TRBD1 (5 bases). This CDR3 is built from 15 residues. CDR1 is LNHDA, CDR2 SQIVND, per germline (reference sequence). Between the trimmed V and J ends, which lost 6 bases and 5 bases, there was a span of 16 bases. The CDR3 loop is CASSTTRGANEKLFF. The sequenced part of the CDR3 DNA is TGTGCCAGTAGCACTACACGCGGGGCGAATGAAAAA.

In regard to this clone: The sequence runs out 3 residues before the end of the CDR3; the remainder is reconstructed from the germline J gene. The V call is TRBV24-1, the J call TRBJ2-3; the D gene is possibly TRBD1 (7 bases). Germline-derived CDR1 and CDR2 are KGHDR and SFDVKD. The CDR3 runs 17 residues. Trimming left V 1 base short and J 4 bases short, with 17 bases between. Here the CDR3 reads CATSDFPRQGGADTQYF. CDR3 DNA, as far as it was read: TGTGCCACCAGTGATTTTCCTCGACAGGGAGGAGCAGATACG.

Concerning this clone: The read gets to within 3 residues of the CDR3 end, and the germline J gene fills in the rest. The gene calls are TRBV18 and TRBJ1-4; maybe TRBD1 (6 bases). Per germline, CDR1 KGHSH and CDR2 LQKENI. The CDR3 has 15 residues. V gave up 6 bases and J gave up 4 bases, with 15 bases separating them. The covered CDR3 bases are TGTGCCAGCTCGGCGAACAGGGCCGATAATGAAAAA. It encodes CASSANRADNEK. The entire CDR3 protein is CASSANRADNEKLFF.

About this clone: Sequencing ends 3 residues short of the CDR3 end; the germline J gene provides the rest. The chain carries TRBV5-1 and TRBJ1-1; perhaps TRBD1 as D (6 bases). The CDR3 has 13 residues. Trimming pared 3 bases from V and 5 bases from J, leaving 11 bases between. Per germline, CDR1 SGHRS and CDR2 YFSETQ. Incomplete CDR3 DNA: TGCGCCAGCAGCTGGGAGGGGACAACTGAA. Translating gives CASSWEGTTE. The entire CDR3 protein is CASSWEGTTEAFF.

About this clone: The CDR3 end is not reached by the read, which stops 3 residues before it; the germline J gene fills it in. V gene TRBV7-2 combines with J gene TRBJ2-1; possibly TRBD2 for D (6 bases). With 5 bases removed from V and 8 bases from J, the gap between germline ends came to 13 bases. The CDR3 contains 13 residues. CDR1 is SGHTA and CDR2 is FQGNSA in the germline V gene. The part of the CDR3 DNA that was read is TGTGCCAGCAGCCCGAGGGGACTCTATGAG. Its translation is CASSPRGLYE. The complete CDR3 protein is CASSPRGLYEQFF.

Regarding this clone: Read sequence stops 3 residues before the CDR3 end, and the germline J gene provides the missing end. The V gene is TRBV5-1, the J gene TRBJ2-5; TRBD1 aligns across 8 bases. CDR1 is SGHRS and CDR2 is YFSETQ in the germline V gene. This CDR3 is 17 amino acids long. The junction had 16 bases not matched to a gene; V was cut back by 4 bases and J by 5 bases. The CDR3 loop is CASSPGGGAGGRETQYF. The sequenced CDR3 bases are TGCGCCAGCAGCCCCGGAGGCGGCGCAGGGGGCAGGGAGACC. Full variable domain (missing parts from reference TRBV5-1 and TRBJ2-5): KAGVTQTPRYLIKTRGQQVTLSCSPISGHRSVSWYQQTPGQGLQFLFEYFSETQRNKGNFPGRFSGRQFSNSRSEMNVSTLELGDSALYLCASSPGGGAGGRETQYFGPGTRLLVL.

On this clone: Read coverage stops 3 residues before the CDR3 terminus; the germline J gene supplies the remainder. The chain has TRBV10-3 and TRBJ1-5; D is ambiguous. Germline CDR1 reads ENHRY; CDR2 reads SYGVKD. The CDR3 has 13 amino acids. V dropped 3 bases and J dropped 5 bases, with 8 bases sitting between them. The DNA read from the CDR3 is TGTGCCATCAGTGAACAGAGGGATCAGCCC. This translates into CAISEQRDQP. The entire CDR3 reads CAISEQRDQPQHF.

Of note for this clone: The read finishes 3 residues shy of the CDR3 end, and the germline J gene is used to complete it. The chain is built from TRBV5-1 and TRBJ2-5; possible D gene TRBD2, 6 bases. Germline lookup yields CDR1 SGHRS and CDR2 YFSETQ. The CDR3 covers 16 residues. The V end was cut by 2 bases, the J end by 4 bases, with 18 bases between. The sequenced part of the CDR3 DNA is TGCGCCAGCAGCTTCTCCGGTCCCCGGGGAGGAGAGACC. Translated, it gives CASSFSGPRGGET. The complete CDR3 sequence is CASSFSGPRGGETQYF.

Regarding this clone: The CDR3 end lies 3 residues beyond the end of the read and is filled in from the germline J gene. The chain has TRBV7-2 and TRBJ2-5, with a possible D match to TRBD1 (6 bases). This CDR3 has 14 residues. V was cut by 8 bases and J by 2 bases, with 15 bases left in between. CDR1 SGHTA and CDR2 FQGNSA come from the germline V gene. The sequenced CDR3 bases are TGTGCCAGCGGCCCCACACAGGGTCAAGAGACC. Translation gives CASGPTQGQET. The entire CDR3 reads CASGPTQGQETQYF.

Details on this clone: The CDR3 end falls 3 residues outside the read, so it is completed with the germline J gene. The chain combines TRBV12-3 or TRBV12-4 with TRBJ2-5; 9 bases match TRBD1. The CDR3 covers 15 residues. V lost 3 bases, J lost 3 bases, and 5 bases stayed unmatched. The CDR3 loop reads CASSFTGQGEETQYF. The CDR3 bases that were read are TGTGCCAGCAGTTTTACGGGACAGGGCGAAGAGACC.

In regard to this clone: The read stops 3 residues short of the end of the CDR3; the missing end is completed from the germline J gene. J is TRBJ1-2 and V is TRBV12-3 or TRBV12-4, with D tentatively TRBD1 (6 bases). Trimming shortened V by 6 bases and J by 7 bases, and 12 bases separated the two germline ends. CDR3 length: 12 amino acids. The sequenced CDR3 bases are TGTGCCAGCAGCCTAACAGGGCTTGGC. This encodes CASSLTGLG. The whole CDR3 sequence is CASSLTGLGYTF.

About this clone: Read data end 3 residues before the CDR3 end; the end is taken from the germline J gene. V usage is TRBV19 and J usage is TRBJ1-1; 10 bases align to TRBD1. Germline CDR1 is LNHDA and CDR2 is SQIVND (reference sequence). The trim removed 6 bases at V and 6 bases at J, leaving 13 bases unmatched. The CDR3 is 16 amino acids. CDR3 sequence reads: CASSPRDRGGGPEAFF. Partial CDR3 DNA: TGTGCCAGTAGCCCCCGGGACAGGGGTGGAGGGCCTGAA.

On this clone itself: From the germline J gene comes the end of the CDR3, since the read stops 3 residues before it. This chain uses TRBV19 with TRBJ2-1, with D possibly being TRBD1 (5 bases). This CDR3 region has 14 residues. Germline-derived CDR1 and CDR2 are LNHDA and SQIVND (reference sequence). The V and J ends lost 6 bases and 7 bases respectively, with 16 bases between them. The CDR3 sequence is CASSLDRMRNEQFF. The sequenced CDR3 bases are TGTGCCAGTAGCCTTGACAGAATGCGAAATGAG.